A single sample gave rise to the 21 T cell receptor beta chains below, sequenced in a study of regulatory T cells in long-lasting Graves disease (dated by TCRdb to the early 2020s). The label giving this sample's time point can be read as: newly diagnosed GD, antithyroid drugs for less than 3 months. RNA was extracted from PBMCs in TRIzol for both TCR sequencing and RNA sequencing. Library prep was done by multiplex PCR. The sequencer listed for this sample is Illumina HiSeq 4000. TCR beta libraries were built with iRepertoire HTBI primers and Arm-PCR amplification of CDR3 regions. TCRdb trimmed public reads at Q25 via fastp, called clones via MiXCR and kept in-frame beta chains. Under each unique CDR3 protein, matching rows form one entry showing the most common genes and DNA. The sample table records 530,000 or so distinct CDR3 sequences; roughly 14% of these occur just once. Over 7.5% of the sample is in the top ten clones.

These data were also reused for a study on T cells in Graves' hyperthyroidism and ophthalmopathy.

The source material was peripheral blood mononuclear cells (PBMCs), sampled at new diagnosis, from a patient treated with antithyroid drugs. Receptors were obtained from a young man with Graves disease. Donor details come from another sample of the same person, matched by shared clones.

The genes are TRBV20-1 and TRBJ2-7, with D maybe TRBD2 (5 bases). Per the germline V gene, CDR1 is DFQATT and CDR2 is SNEGSKA (reference sequence). This CDR3 spans 14 amino acids. V gave up 2 bases and J gave up 4 bases, with 15 bases separating them. The CDR3 coding sequence is TGCAGTGCTAGATCCTCCATCGGGGTGTACGAGCAGTACTTC. Its translation: CSARSSIGVYEQYF.

This clonotype was recorded many times. The rearrangement links TRBV12-3 or TRBV12-4 to TRBJ2-3; D remains ambiguous. This CDR3 has 14 residues. Deletions cut 3 bases from V and 2 bases from J, with 9 bases between. This chain's CDR3 is CASSFAATTDTQYF. CDR3 bases: TGTGCCAGCAGTTTTGCGGCTACCACAGATACGCAGTATTTT.

This clonotype was observed at least ten times. The rearrangement uses TRBV6-6 and TRBJ2-2; TRBD2 might be the D (5 bases). V was clipped by 0 bases and J by 2 bases, with 10 bases between them. This CDR3 region has 16 residues. The germline gives CDR1 MNHNY, CDR2 SVGAGI (reference sequence). DNA of the CDR3: TGTGCCAGCAGTTACTCGACCAGCGGAAACACCGGGGAGCTGTTTTTT. Its translation: CASSYSTSGNTGELFF.

This clonotype was recorded at least ten times. J is TRBJ2-2 and V is TRBV6-1, with 10 bases lining up with TRBD1. Germline values: CDR1 MNHNS, CDR2 SASEGT. Trimming at V came to 5 bases and at J to 7 bases, leaving 4 bases not matched to a gene. This CDR3 has 14 residues. This chain's CDR3 is CASSRQGAGGELFF. The CDR3 DNA reads TGTGCCAGCAGTCGACAGGGGGCTGGCGGGGAGCTGTTTTTT.

This clonotype showed up just a few times. This chain uses TRBV9 with TRBJ1-6; unclear D gene. This CDR3 region has 14 residues. Germline-derived CDR1 and CDR2 are SGDLS and YYNGEE. Trimming pared 0 bases from V and 7 bases from J, leaving 8 bases between. CDR3 loop: CASSVDLVNSPLHF. The CDR3 region has the DNA TGTGCCAGCAGCGTAGATTTAGTAAATTCACCCCTCCACTTT. Variable domain in full (rest from reference TRBV9 and TRBJ1-6): DSGVTQTPKHLITATGQRVTLRCSPRSGDLSVYWYQQSLDQGLQFLIQYYNGEERAKGNILERFSAQQFPDLHSELNLSSLELGDSALYFCASSVDLVNSPLHFGNGTRLTVT.

This clonotype has at least ten counts. The chain joins TRBV4-1 to TRBJ1-5; no firm D call. CDR1 MGHRA and CDR2 YSYEKL come from the germline V gene. The CDR3 runs to 13 residues. Trimming removed 1 base at V and 4 bases at J, with 5 bases between. In DNA, the CDR3 is TGCGCCAGCAGCCAAGGGTGGAATCAGCCCCAGCATTTT. As protein: CASSQGWNQPQHF.

This clonotype was seen at least ten times. The J gene is TRBJ2-3, the V gene TRBV7-2; no firm D call. Germline CDR1 is SGHTA and CDR2 is FQGNSA. V was clipped by 1 base and J by 4 bases, with 9 bases between them. The CDR3 is made up of 14 amino acids. The CDR3 DNA follows: TGTGCCAGCAGCTTAGACCGGAGCGCAGATACGCAGTATTTT. Translating gives CASSLDRSADTQYF.

This rearrangement joins TRBV6-1 to TRBJ2-1, with 12 bases lining up with TRBD2. J gave up 9 bases and V 3 bases, and 9 bases lay outside the gene matches. Germline loops: CDR1 MNHNS, CDR2 SASEGT. There are 16 residues in the CDR3. CDR3 sequence reads: CASSEPSGREGGEQFF. The CDR3 DNA reads as TGTGCCAGCAGTGAGCCTAGCGGGAGGGAGGGGGGTGAGCAGTTCTTC.

The rearrangement links TRBV20-1 to TRBJ1-1, with a possible D match to TRBD1 (5 bases). Germline lookup yields CDR1 DFQATT and CDR2 SNEGSKA (reference sequence). V lost 3 bases and J 7 bases, leaving 21 bases between the germline ends. CDR3 length: 15 amino acids. CDR3 region: CSARGQVFAVGEAFF. DNA of the CDR3: TGCAGTGCTAGGGGGCAGGTTTTTGCGGTCGGTGAAGCTTTCTTT.

This clonotype was recorded many times. The chain couples TRBV15 to TRBJ1-1, with a weak D call TRBD1 (5 bases). The germline V gene encodes CDR1 LNHNV and CDR2 YYDKDF (reference sequence). Trimming removed 9 bases from V and 1 base from J, with 9 bases in between. The CDR3 totals 12 residues. The CDR3 sequence: CATRQTNTEAFF. CDR3 DNA sequence: TGTGCCACGAGACAGACGAACACTGAAGCTTTCTTT.

As concerns this clonotype: A read error may be the cause here, since a much bigger clone is one base away. This chain uses TRBV6-2 or TRBV6-3 with TRBJ2-7, with 9 bases lining up with TRBD1. The CDR3 runs 16 residues. Per the germline V gene, CDR1 is MNHEY and CDR2 is SVGEGT. The CDR3 DNA sequence: TGTGCCAGCAGAACTCTTCCGGGACAGGGCCCCTACGGGCAGTACTTC. It is translated as CASRTLPGQGPYGQYF.

This clonotype was counted many times. The V call is TRBV7-9, the J call TRBJ1-5; TRBD1 matches 7 bases. J was trimmed by 0 bases and V by 2 bases; bases with no gene match: 16. The CDR3 sequence is 20 residues long. Germline CDR1 SEHNR, CDR2 FQNEAQ (reference sequence). CDR3 DNA: TGTGCCAGCAGCTTAACCCCGGACAGGTCAGGAAGATATAGCAATCAGCCCCAGCATTTT. Its translation: CASSLTPDRSGRYSNQPQHF.

The V gene is TRBV20-1, the J gene TRBJ1-6, with 11 positions matching TRBD1. Germline CDR1 is DFQATT and CDR2 is SNEGSKA (reference sequence). Losses at the gene ends were 0 bases for V and 9 bases for J; bases not matched to a gene: 4. This CDR3 is built from 15 residues. Written as DNA, the CDR3 is TGCAGTGCTAGAGATGCGGACAGGGGGCTTTCACCCCTCCACTTT. This gives the protein CSARDADRGLSPLHF.

This clonotype was observed many times. The rearrangement uses TRBV20-1 and TRBJ2-5, with D perhaps TRBD1 (6 bases). The CDR3 runs to 16 residues. V lost 5 bases, J lost 0 bases, and 19 bases lay in between. The germline CDR1 and CDR2 sequences are DFQATT and SNEGSKA (reference sequence). Here the CDR3 reads CSAPNTGHLYQETQYF. For the CDR3, the DNA is TGCAGTGCTCCCAATACGGGACACTTGTACCAAGAGACCCAGTACTTC.

This clonotype showed up many times. The chain combines TRBV20-1 with TRBJ2-7; possible D gene TRBD2, 8 bases. Germline values: CDR1 DFQATT, CDR2 SNEGSKA (reference sequence). V lost 1 base and J 4 bases, leaving 20 bases between the germline ends. The CDR3 has 16 residues. The CDR3 protein is CSARAREGAKKYEQYF. In DNA form, the CDR3 reads TGCAGTGCTAGAGCCCGGGAGGGGGCGAAGAAGTACGAGCAGTACTTC.

Regarding this clonotype: It may be a read error: a sequence one base away is much more abundant. The chain is built from TRBV30 and TRBJ2-1; 7 bases agree with TRBD1. Germline CDR1 is GTSNPN and CDR2 is SVGIG (reference sequence). The CDR3 sequence is 13 residues long. V dropped 0 bases and J dropped 10; count of bases not matched to a gene: 6. CDR3 protein: CAWSVGTAYEQFF. The DNA for the CDR3 is TGTGCCTGGAGTGTAGGGACAGCCTACGAGCAGTTCTTC.

The chain links TRBV7-3 to TRBJ2-2; TRBD2 matches 9 bases. Germline V CDR1 and CDR2: SGHTA, FQGTGA. V dropped 5 bases and J dropped 0; count of bases not matched to a gene: 10. The CDR3 is 18 residues long. CDR3 sequence: CASSRRLAETANTGELFF. In nucleotides, the CDR3 is TGTGCCAGCAGCCGCAGACTAGCGGAGACCGCGAACACCGGGGAGCTGTTTTTT.

This clonotype was counted ten times or more. The chain carries TRBV12-3 or TRBV12-4 and TRBJ2-6, with unresolved D. This CDR3 has 16 amino acids. Trimming cost V 5 bases and J 0 bases, with 11 bases left between them. The CDR3 reads CASSPRSVSGANVLTF. In nucleotides, the CDR3 is TGTGCCAGCAGTCCGCGCAGCGTCTCTGGGGCCAACGTCCTGACTTTC.

This clonotype has a count of ten or more. CDR3 sequence (DNA): TGTGCCACGTCGCTAGCGGGAGGAACAGATACGCAGTATTTT. Protein product: CATSLAGGTDTQYF. This chain uses TRBV10-3 with TRBJ2-3, with 11 bases matching TRBD2. The CDR3 length is 14 residues. With V trimmed by 10 bases and J by 3 bases, 6 bases remained unmatched. CDR1 ENHRY and CDR2 SYGVKD come from the germline V gene.

Many counts were recorded for this clonotype. The rearrangement uses TRBV5-1 and TRBJ2-5; 10 bases line up with TRBD2. This CDR3 has 17 amino acids. The V gene end was trimmed by 5 bases and the J gene end by 4 bases; junction bases not matched to a gene: 14. CDR1 and CDR2 from the germline V gene are SGHRS and YFSETQ. In DNA, the CDR3 is TGCGCCAGCAGTCAGTATGGGACTAGCGCGAGGAGAGAGACCCAGTACTTC. It is translated as CASSQYGTSARRETQYF.

In its sample, this clonotype was seen once. A much larger clone sits a single nucleotide away, making a read error possible. V and J are TRBV5-1 and TRBJ2-1, with a weak D call TRBD2 (5 bases). The CDR3 sequence is 14 residues long. CDR1 SGHRS and CDR2 YFSETQ come from the germline V gene. CDR3 nucleotides: TGCGCCAGCAGCTTGGGATCTAGCAGTGATGAGCAGTCCTTC. Translated: CASSLGSSSDEQSF.